These T cell receptor beta chains were read from a single sample in a study of shared T cell receptors in the human thymus. Some clones are missing from TCRdb's copy, which holds only in-frame ones; the method was immunoSEQ multiplex PCR. This table has hundreds of thousands of clones, more than 75% appearing once. This sample was also put to use in a study of human thymus T cells.

Material: thymocytes. These receptors all come from a boy in the first two years of life with a congenital heart defect. The CDR3 runs from the conserved cysteine through the conserved F or W. Fields, in order: J gene, CDR3 length, V gene, D gene, clone size, CDR3 protein, CDR3 DNA. D genes are given only for firm matches. Size tells how often a clone was seen (once, few, many) or the class of an expanded clone, and some rows leave it out.

TRBJ1-1,15,TRBV5-6,NA,NA,CASSCQAGLNTEAFF,TGTGCCAGCAGCTGCCAAGCAGGGCTGAACACTGAAGCTTTCTTT
TRBJ2-7,14,TRBV9,NA,NA,CASSVDTGPYEQYF,TGTGCCAGCAGCGTAGATACCGGTCCCTACGAGCAGTACTTC
TRBJ2-3,16,TRBV7-2,TRBD2,NA,CASSSLAGGPSDTQYF,TGTGCCAGCAGCTCTCTAGCGGGAGGGCCCAGTGATACGCAGTATTTT
TRBJ1-1,15,TRBV27,NA,NA,CASSFRHPGGTEAFF,TGTGCCAGCAGTTTCCGACATCCGGGGGGCACTGAAGCTTTCTTT
TRBJ1-1,15,TRBV19,NA,few,CASSVRGEGNTEAFF,TGTGCCAGTAGTGTGAGAGGTGAGGGGAACACTGAAGCTTTCTTT
TRBJ2-7,15,TRBV5-6,TRBD1,once,CASRRGQGLSYEQYF,TGTGCCAGCAGGCGGGGACAGGGCTTATCCTACGAGCAGTACTTC
TRBJ2-5,14,TRBV7-2,TRBD2,few,CASSQGLAVETQYF,TGTGCCAGCAGTCAGGGACTAGCGGTGGAGACCCAGTACTTC
TRBJ1-4,15,TRBV19,NA,NA,CASTSHRGSNEKLFF,TGTGCCAGTACCTCCCACCGAGGGTCTAATGAAAAACTGTTTTTT
TRBJ2-1,15,TRBV27,TRBD2,once,CASTPTSGEYNEQFF,TGTGCCAGCACCCCGACTAGCGGGGAGTACAATGAGCAGTTCTTC
TRBJ2-7,15,TRBV5-1,TRBD2,few,CASSLDGTSIYEQYF,TGCGCCAGCAGCTTGGATGGGACTAGTATCTACGAGCAGTACTTC
TRBJ2-7,15,TRBV6-6,TRBD1,NA,CASSPQDRGCYEQYF,TGTGCCAGCAGCCCCCAGGACAGGGGGTGCTACGAGCAGTACTTC
TRBJ1-5,13,TRBV6-5,NA,NA,CASSSGDNQPQHF,TGTGCCAGCAGTTCAGGGGACAATCAGCCCCAGCATTTT
TRBJ2-1,16,TRBV9,TRBD2,NA,CASSSRGDGDGNEQFF,TGTGCCAGCAGTTCCCGGGGGGACGGTGATGGGAATGAGCAGTTCTTC
TRBJ1-1,16,TRBV11-2,NA,NA,CASSLEGRWGDTEAFF,TGTGCCAGCAGCTTAGAGGGGAGGTGGGGGGACACTGAAGCTTTCTTT
TRBJ1-6,16,TRBV14,TRBD1,once,CASSSAPGTGDSPLHF,TGTGCCAGCAGTTCCGCGCCCGGGACAGGGGATTCACCCCTCCACTTT
TRBJ2-3,14,TRBV28,NA,NA,CASGGASGSDTQYF,TGTGCCAGCGGAGGCGCTAGTGGGTCAGATACGCAGTATTTT
TRBJ1-5,14,TRBV19,TRBD1,NA,CASSIGQGDQPQHF,TGTGCCAGTAGTATCGGACAGGGTGATCAGCCCCAGCATTTT
TRBJ1-4,13,TRBV19,NA,NA,CASNRARDEKLFF,TGTGCCAGTAACCGAGCGAGGGATGAAAAACTGTTTTTT
TRBJ1-1,15,TRBV27,NA,few,CASSLGGARDTEAFF,TGTGCCAGCAGCCTCGGGGGGGCGCGGGACACTGAAGCTTTCTTT
TRBJ2-2,21,TRBV15,NA,NA,CATSRDSGPKGLAANTGELFF,TGTGCCACCAGCAGAGATAGCGGACCGAAGGGACTTGCAGCGAACACCGGGGAGCTGTTTTTT
TRBJ2-5,8,TRBV30,NA,once,CAWNERDF,TGTGCCTGGAACGAACGGGACTTC
TRBJ2-7,15,TRBV7-6,NA,NA,CASSLEGGASYEQYF,TGTGCCAGCAGCCTAGAGGGGGGGGCCTCCTACGAGCAGTACTTC
TRBJ2-6,16,TRBV13,NA,once,CASSLRLDSGANVLTF,TGTGCCAGCAGCTTACGACTTGACTCTGGGGCCAACGTCCTGACTTTC
TRBJ1-3,12,TRBV30,NA,NA,CAWSTRGNTIYF,TGTGCCTGGAGTACACGTGGAAACACCATATATTTT
TRBJ1-5,13,TRBV6-4,TRBD1,NA,CASSAHRGQPQHF,TGTGCCAGCAGTGCCCACAGGGGGCAGCCCCAGCATTTT
TRBJ1-2,13,TRBV7-9,NA,NA,CASSLRGAYGYTF,TGTGCCAGCAGCTTAAGGGGCGCCTATGGCTACACCTTC
TRBJ1-2,15,TRBV7-9,NA,NA,CASSPKGQGTHGYTF,TGTGCCAGCAGCCCTAAGGGGCAGGGGACACATGGCTACACCTTC
TRBJ1-4,14,TRBV6-1,TRBD1,NA,CASSSDRVTEKLFF,TGTGCCAGCAGTTCCGACAGGGTGACGGAAAAACTGTTTTTT
TRBJ2-6,20,TRBV9,TRBD2,NA,CASSVKGWEGKASGANVLTF,TGTGCCAGCAGCGTTAAGGGTTGGGAGGGAAAAGCCTCTGGGGCCAACGTCCTGACTTTC
TRBJ2-5,12,TRBV28,TRBD2,NA,CASSGVQETQYF,TGTGCCAGTAGCGGGGTTCAAGAGACCCAGTACTTC
TRBJ2-3,13,TRBV10-2,NA,NA,CASNGVVPDTQYF,TGCGCCAGCAATGGAGTGGTCCCAGATACGCAGTATTTT
TRBJ1-1,14,TRBV4-1,NA,NA,CASSQDEAKGEAFF,TGCGCCAGCAGCCAAGATGAAGCGAAAGGTGAAGCTTTCTTT
TRBJ1-2,16,TRBV4-1,NA,few,CASSQERRQGNYGYTF,TGCGCCAGCAGCCAAGAACGCCGGCAGGGGAACTATGGCTACACCTTC
TRBJ1-5,13,TRBV28,NA,NA,CASSRDFNQPQHF,TGTGCCAGCAGCCGGGACTTCAATCAGCCCCAGCATTTT
TRBJ2-7,13,TRBV4-3,NA,NA,CASSPGLSYEQYF,TGCGCCAGCAGCCCGGGACTGTCCTACGAGCAGTACTTC
TRBJ1-5,12,TRBV28,NA,NA,CASTGEGQPQHF,TGTGCCAGCACGGGGGAAGGTCAGCCCCAGCATTTT
TRBJ2-4,18,TRBV5-1,TRBD2,NA,CASSLNGRAGVAKNIQYF,TGCGCCAGCAGCTTGAATGGAAGGGCGGGAGTAGCCAAAAACATTCAGTACTTC
TRBJ1-6,15,TRBV5-6,NA,NA,CASSYRDPYNSPLHF,TGTGCCAGCAGCTACAGGGATCCGTATAATTCACCCCTCCACTTT
TRBJ2-1,17,TRBV4-1,NA,once,CASSQSVESGRYNEQFF,TGCGCCAGCAGCCAGTCGGTGGAAAGCGGACGATACAATGAGCAGTTCTTC
TRBJ2-1,15,TRBV10-1,NA,NA,CASRADSARNNEQFF,TGCGCCAGCAGGGCGGACAGTGCCCGTAACAATGAGCAGTTCTTC
TRBJ2-2,14,TRBV9,NA,NA,CASSARQYTGELFF,TGTGCCAGCAGCGCCAGACAGTACACCGGGGAGCTGTTTTTT
TRBJ2-2,17,TRBV7-6,TRBD1,NA,CASRLEAGTAHTGELFF,TGTGCCAGCCGGCTCGAAGCAGGGACAGCGCACACCGGGGAGCTGTTTTTT
TRBJ1-6,18,TRBV30,TRBD1,NA,CAWSAGTGVRSYNSPLHF,TGTGCCTGGAGCGCCGGGACAGGGGTCCGCTCCTATAATTCACCCCTCCACTTT
TRBJ1-1,15,TRBV28,NA,NA,CASSLATAKNTEAFF,TGTGCCAGCAGTTTAGCGACAGCTAAGAACACTGAAGCTTTCTTT
TRBJ2-3,15,TRBV6-5,TRBD2,NA,CASSYYAGGSDTQYF,TGTGCCAGCAGTTATTACGCGGGAGGTTCAGATACGCAGTATTTT